The T cell receptor (beta chain) under discussion was sequenced for a study of T-cell reconstitution after alpha-beta-depleted transplantation in children. CDR3 length equals 13 residues. CDR1 and CDR2 from the germline V gene are KGHSH and LQKENI. A library of TCRbeta sequences, prepared with unique molecular identifiers, was generated. TCRdb analysed the PCR reads with MiXCR anew, one entry per CDR3 protein. Of about 500,000 distinct CDR3 sequences listed, about an eighth are singletons. Broader study findings: About two months after transplant, alpha-beta T cells reportedly came from several hundred expanded graft clones. Surviving recipient T cells and intrathymic progenitors accounted for some patients' high TCRbeta diversity at day 60.

Points on this clonotype: Its antigen is still unknown. A read error may produce the germline difference seen at one junction end.

V and J are TRBV18 and TRBJ2-4; no clear D gene. The material was PBMCs, mostly from graft donor cells, obtained 180 days after TCRalphabeta/CD19-depleted stem cell transplant. The TCR sequence derives from a female patient aged 2-9 years who had a stem cell transplant for aplastic anemia, so the T cells may come from the graft donor. CDR3 protein: CASSQYNQNSQYF. The DNA for the CDR3 is TGTGCCAGCTCCCAATATAACCAAAACAGTCAGTACTTC.